This T cell receptor beta chain was retrieved from a study of T cell changes during pregnancy in multiple sclerosis. Some clones are missing from TCRdb's copy, which holds only in-frame ones; the method was immunoSEQ multiplex PCR. The sample lists 45,000 to 60,000 clones; roughly 91% were seen once. V was clipped by 4 bases and J by 0 bases, with 7 bases between them. This CDR3 is built from 14 residues. The V gene's germline CDR1 is LNHNV and CDR2 YYDKDF (reference sequence). The receptor was derived from a female donor in good health, enrolled as a control in a pregnancy study. The chain links TRBV15 to TRBJ1-3; no reliable D call. This sample comprised CD4+ T cells from peripheral blood mononuclear cells, obtained after pregnancy. The CDR3 loop reads CATSMGSSGNTIYF. The CDR3 DNA is TGTGCCACCAGCATGGGCAGCTCTGGAAACACCATATATTTT.